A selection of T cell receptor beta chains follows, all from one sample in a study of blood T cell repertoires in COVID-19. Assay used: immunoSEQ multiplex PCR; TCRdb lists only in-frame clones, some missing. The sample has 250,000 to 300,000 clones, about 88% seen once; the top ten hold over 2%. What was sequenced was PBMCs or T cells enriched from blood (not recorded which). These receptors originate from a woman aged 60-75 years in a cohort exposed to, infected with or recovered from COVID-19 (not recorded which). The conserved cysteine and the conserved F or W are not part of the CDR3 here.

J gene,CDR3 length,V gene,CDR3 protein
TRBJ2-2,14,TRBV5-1,ASSPPGTRDTGELF
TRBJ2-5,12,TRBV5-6,ASSLHNRGETQY
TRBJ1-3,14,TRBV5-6,ASSLDGRGRGNTIY
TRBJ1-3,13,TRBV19,ASIPSTGTGNTIY
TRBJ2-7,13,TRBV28,ALQETGEYPYEQY
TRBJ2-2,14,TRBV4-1,ASSQVSGVGAGELF
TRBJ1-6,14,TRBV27,ASSLSPQGNNSPLH
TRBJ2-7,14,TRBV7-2,ASSSVRGVGSYEQY
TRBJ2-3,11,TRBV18,ASSPPSTDTQY
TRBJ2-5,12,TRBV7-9,ASSMTGTGETQY
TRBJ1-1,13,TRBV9,ASSPQLEVNTEAF
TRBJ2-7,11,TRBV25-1,ASSPTLRYEQY
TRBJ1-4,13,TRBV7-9,ASSWTEGAGEKLF
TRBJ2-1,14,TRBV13,ASSFISGRGRDEQF
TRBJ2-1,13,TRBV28,ASSRTGLATNEQF
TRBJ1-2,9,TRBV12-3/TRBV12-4,ASSSRQACF
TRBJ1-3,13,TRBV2,ASSVTTISGNTIY
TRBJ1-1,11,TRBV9,ASSVAANTEAF
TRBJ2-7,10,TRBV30,AWSDRGGEQY
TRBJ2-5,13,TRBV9,ASSVNGQGPETQY
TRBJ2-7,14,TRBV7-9,ASSLAFGGRDYEQY
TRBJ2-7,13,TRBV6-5,ASSVDRGGSYEQY
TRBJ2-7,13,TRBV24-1,ATSETSGSSYEQY
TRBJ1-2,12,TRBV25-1,ASSFQGAHYGYT
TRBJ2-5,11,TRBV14,ASSSTGEETQY
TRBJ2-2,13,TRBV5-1,ASSGDRVNTGELF
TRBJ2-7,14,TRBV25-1,ASSEIYRTGFYEQY
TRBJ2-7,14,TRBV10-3,AISPSGTGGGYEQY
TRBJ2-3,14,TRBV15,ATSSGTSARTDTQY
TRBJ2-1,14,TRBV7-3,ASSPWVASAHNEQF
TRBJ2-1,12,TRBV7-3,ASSSGTSGDEQF
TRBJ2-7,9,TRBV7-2,ASSLTYEQY
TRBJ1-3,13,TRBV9,ASSAGTGGGNTIY
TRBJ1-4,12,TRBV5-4,ASSIGQGSEKLF
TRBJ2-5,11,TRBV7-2,ASSLVRAETQY
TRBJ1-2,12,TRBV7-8,ASSSFDRGGGYT
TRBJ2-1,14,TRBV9,ASSKRGLAGGDEQF
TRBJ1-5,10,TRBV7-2,ASSSQYQPQH
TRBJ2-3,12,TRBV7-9,ASRRAGISDTQY
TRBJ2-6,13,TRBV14,ASSQNRAGANVLT
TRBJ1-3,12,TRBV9,ASSVAGAGNTIY
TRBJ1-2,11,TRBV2,ASTDQGVYGYT
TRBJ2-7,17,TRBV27,ASRGGAGLAGGFSYEQY
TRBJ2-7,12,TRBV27,ASSPWDRSYEQY
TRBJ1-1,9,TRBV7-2,ASSRDREAF
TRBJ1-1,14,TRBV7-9,ASSLAGAGMNTEAF
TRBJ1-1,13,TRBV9,ASSVASGKNTEAF
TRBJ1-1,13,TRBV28,ASNSRGAGRTEAF
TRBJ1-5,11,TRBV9,ASSGQDNQPQH
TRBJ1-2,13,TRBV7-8,ASSHSDRGAYGYT
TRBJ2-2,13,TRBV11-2,ASSLGTGVIGELF
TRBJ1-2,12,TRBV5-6,ASSLELGNYGYT
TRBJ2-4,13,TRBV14,ASSPLAGAVDIQY